Listed here are 23 T cell receptor beta chains from one sample, sequenced in a study of blood T cell repertoires in COVID-19. Some clones are missing from TCRdb's copy, which holds only in-frame ones; the method was immunoSEQ multiplex PCR. The data show more than 300,000 clones, with roughly 86% seen just once and around 1.9% held by the top ten. The specimen was peripheral blood. Every receptor here comes from a young woman with COVID-19, enrolled during active disease.

The chain uses TRBV7-8 and TRBJ2-3, with 13 bases identical to TRBD2. The CDR3 has 19 residues. Germline-derived CDR1 and CDR2 are SGHVS and FQNEAQ. With 3 bases clipped from V and 7 bases from J, the junction kept 16 bases outside the gene matches. CDR3 region: CASSFKPTTSGGIRNTQYF. The CDR3 coding sequence is TGTGCCAGCAGCTTCAAACCGACGACTAGCGGGGGGATAAGAAATACGCAGTATTTT.

This chain connects TRBV2 to TRBJ1-5; 8 bases align to TRBD1. After removal of 7 bases from V and 7 bases from J, the junction contained 6 bases not matched to a gene. The germline V gene encodes CDR1 SNHLY and CDR2 FYNNEI. This CDR3 region has 13 residues. The CDR3 loop reads CASKAGGRQPQHF. CDR3 nucleotides: TGTGCCAGCAAGGCAGGGGGCAGGCAGCCCCAGCATTTT.

The CDR3 loop is CASSGVNRDSYEQYF. DNA of the CDR3: TGTGCCAGCAGTGGGGTCAACAGGGACTCCTACGAGCAGTACTTC. This chain uses TRBV2 with TRBJ2-7, with D perhaps matching TRBD1 (6 bases). CDR3 size: 15 residues. Trimming left V 4 bases short and J 0 bases short, with 13 bases between. The germline CDR1 and CDR2 sequences are SNHLY and FYNNEI.

This clone was seen a few times. Other DNA sequences from this sample encode an identical CDR3 as well. The CDR3 here is CASSEAGGDGYTF. The CDR3 nucleotides are TGTGCCAGCAGTGAAGCAGGGGGGGATGGCTACACCTTC. The rearrangement links TRBV6-1 to TRBJ1-2; the D gene is possibly TRBD1 (6 bases). Trimming pared 0 bases from V and 6 bases from J, leaving 8 bases between. This CDR3 has 13 residues. Germline V gives CDR1 MNHNS, CDR2 SASEGT.

The V gene is TRBV5-1, the J gene TRBJ2-3; 11 bases agree with TRBD1. J was trimmed by 5 bases and V by 3 bases; bases with no gene match: 5. Germline assignment: CDR1 SGHRS and CDR2 YFSETQ. This CDR3 has 15 residues. This CDR3 reads CASSYGGTGGDTQYF. The DNA of the CDR3 is TGCGCCAGCAGCTATGGTGGGACAGGGGGAGATACGCAGTATTTT. The full variable domain, with the rest looked up from reference TRBV5-1 and TRBJ2-3, is KAGVTQTPRYLIKTRGQQVTLSCSPISGHRSVSWYQQTPGQGLQFLFEYFSETQRNKGNFPGRFSGRQFSNSRSEMNVSTLELGDSALYLCASSYGGTGGDTQYFGPGTRLTVL.

This rearrangement joins TRBV5-1 to TRBJ1-2; D not resolved. Trimming removed 6 bases at V and 4 bases at J, with 22 bases between. Germline CDR1 reads SGHRS; CDR2 reads YFSETQ. The CDR3 consists of 16 residues. The CDR3 nucleotides are TGCGCCAGCACCGTAGATAACACCCCGGGAGGCTATGGCTACACCTTC. The encoded protein is CASTVDNTPGGYGYTF.

The V and J genes are TRBV5-1 and TRBJ1-1; D uncertain. Germline CDR1 is SGHRS and CDR2 is YFSETQ. V was trimmed by 2 bases and J by 0 bases, leaving 5 bases between them. The CDR3 has 13 residues. CDR3 in amino acids: CASSFGLNTEAFF. The CDR3 DNA follows: TGCGCCAGCAGCTTCGGGTTGAACACTGAAGCTTTCTTT.

The rearrangement links TRBV5-1 to TRBJ1-1, with 9 bases identical to TRBD1. CDR3 length: 13 residues. J gave up 4 bases and V 6 bases, and 4 bases lay outside the gene matches. Germline values: CDR1 SGHRS, CDR2 YFSETQ. Here the CDR3 reads CASMGQGFTEAFF. CDR3 bases: TGCGCCAGCATGGGACAGGGTTTCACTGAAGCTTTCTTT. The full variable domain, completed using reference TRBV5-1 and TRBJ1-1, is KAGVTQTPRYLIKTRGQQVTLSCSPISGHRSVSWYQQTPGQGLQFLFEYFSETQRNKGNFPGRFSGRQFSNSRSEMNVSTLELGDSALYLCASMGQGFTEAFFGQGTRLTVV.

This clone was observed a few times. The chain uses TRBV11-3 and TRBJ2-7; 8 bases fit TRBD1. This CDR3 comprises 14 residues. Germline CDR1 is SGHNT and CDR2 is YENEEA. V was pared by 3 bases and J by 8 bases, with 9 bases of the junction left unmatched. CDR3 protein: CASSLDRTGRKQYF. DNA of the CDR3: TGTGCCAGCAGCTTGGATAGGACAGGGAGAAAGCAGTACTTC.

The gene calls are TRBV7-7 and TRBJ1-4, with 7 bases that match TRBD1. V lost 1 base and J lost 8; bases outside the gene matches: 16. CDR3 length: 18 residues. Germline CDR1 is SSHAT and CDR2 is FNYEAQ (reference sequence). The CDR3 protein is CASSLVRWDSRNLEKLFF. In nucleotides, the CDR3 is TGTGCCAGCAGCTTAGTCCGTTGGGACAGCCGAAATCTGGAAAAACTGTTTTTT.

The genes are TRBV15 and TRBJ1-4; 8 bases align to TRBD1. The CDR3 contains 15 residues. Trimming at V came to 5 bases and at J to 3 bases, leaving 5 bases not matched to a gene. Per germline, CDR1 LNHNV and CDR2 YYDKDF (reference sequence). The CDR3 nucleotides read TGTGCCACCAGCGACGGACAGGGTGCTAATGAAAAACTGTTTTTT. This encodes CATSDGQGANEKLFF.

This clone has only a few counts. The chain uses TRBV14 and TRBJ1-4, with D unclear. In germline, CDR1 is SGHDN, CDR2 FVKESK. The CDR3 has 11 residues. Between the trimmed V and J ends, which lost 3 bases and 12 bases, there was a span of 8 bases. The CDR3 coding sequence is TGTGCCAGCAGCCAGGGGAGGGAACTGTTTTTT. This sequence encodes CASSQGRELFF.

V is TRBV6-5 and J is TRBJ1-2; D may be TRBD1 (6 bases). The CDR3 is 15 amino acids. Trimming left V 5 bases short and J 6 bases short, with 19 bases between. Germline lookup yields CDR1 MNHEY and CDR2 SVGAGI. DNA of the CDR3: TGTGCCAGCAGTAGAACCCGGGGGGGGCTCGATGGCTACACCTTC. Translation gives CASSRTRGGLDGYTF.

This sequence joins TRBV7-3 and TRBJ2-3, with no clear D. V gave up 5 bases and J gave up 2 bases, with 2 bases separating them. This CDR3 contains 11 residues. CDR1 and CDR2 from the germline V gene are SGHTA and FQGTGA. The DNA for the CDR3 is TGTGCCAGCAGCCACACAGATACGCAGTATTTT. This encodes CASSHTDTQYF.

The chain recombines TRBV27 with TRBJ1-2, with D hard to call. Trimming took off 6 bases at V and 7 bases at J, with 21 bases between the two ends. Germline V gene data show CDR1 as MNHEY and CDR2 as SMNVEV (reference sequence). This CDR3 has 15 residues. The DNA for the CDR3 is TGTGCCAGCAGCACATCCGGGAGCCTAAAGGGTGGCTACACCTTC. It yields the protein CASSTSGSLKGGYTF.

The CDR3 nucleotides are TGTGCCGGGTTCGACCTGGGCGGCTACACCTTC. This encodes CAGFDLGGYTF. The chain carries TRBV30 and TRBJ1-2; D is uncertain. Germline loops: CDR1 GTSNPN, CDR2 SVGIG (reference sequence). CDR3 size: 11 residues. V was pared by 8 bases and J by 8 bases, with 15 bases between.

This chain links TRBV11-1 with TRBJ2-3; 7 nucleotides align to TRBD1. The CDR3 spans 13 residues. With V trimmed by 6 bases and J by 4 bases, 4 bases remained unmatched. Germline CDR1 and CDR2: SGHAT and FQDESV (reference sequence). CDR3 in amino acids: CASRTTGSDTQYF. CDR3 nucleotide sequence: TGTGCCAGCAGGACGACAGGGTCAGATACGCAGTATTTT.

V and J are TRBV9 and TRBJ2-5; the match to TRBD2 covers 8 bases. The CDR3 runs 13 residues. The J segment lost 5 bases and the V segment lost 3 bases, leaving 3 bases of the junction unmatched. Germline loops: CDR1 SGDLS, CDR2 YYNGEE. This chain's CDR3 is CASSEGTRETQYF. The DNA of the CDR3 is TGTGCCAGCAGCGAAGGGACTAGGGAGACCCAGTACTTC.

The chain is built from TRBV9 and TRBJ2-2; D might be TRBD1 (6 bases). Per the germline V gene, CDR1 is SGDLS and CDR2 is YYNGEE. V lost 0 bases to trimming and J lost 4 bases, with 10 bases between them. This CDR3 comprises 15 residues. The CDR3 nucleotides are TGTGCCAGCAGCGTAGGGGGGCGCGGCACCGGGGAGCTGTTTTTT. As protein: CASSVGGRGTGELFF.

The J gene is TRBJ1-3, the V gene TRBV3-1 (or the pseudogene TRBV3-2); TRBD1 is a possible D gene (5 bases). V was shortened by 2 bases and J by 3 bases, with 14 bases between the two germline ends. In germline, CDR1 is LGHDT, CDR2 YNNKEL (reference sequence). The CDR3 has 16 amino acids. CDR3 nucleotide sequence: TGTGCCAGCAGCCAAATCGGTTGGGGGGTTGGAAACACCATATATTTT. Protein: CASSQIGWGVGNTIYF.

CDR3 loop: CASSPLAGGLHEQYF. The CDR3 bases are TGTGCCAGCAGCCCACTAGCGGGGGGGCTCCACGAGCAGTACTTC. The chain uses TRBV11-3 and TRBJ2-7; 13 positions match TRBD2. V lost 5 bases and J lost 5; bases outside the gene matches: 6. The CDR3 totals 15 residues. The V gene's germline CDR1 is SGHNT and CDR2 YENEEA.

V and J are TRBV11-3 and TRBJ2-7; perhaps TRBD2 as D (6 bases). The CDR3 consists of 13 residues. V lost 5 bases to trimming and J lost 4 bases, with 12 bases between them. Germline V gene sequence: CDR1 SGHNT, CDR2 YENEEA. CDR3: CASSQRTTYEQYF. CDR3 bases: TGTGCCAGCAGCCAACGGACTACTTACGAGCAGTACTTC.

The V gene is TRBV7-3, the J gene TRBJ2-7, with D unclear. CDR1 and CDR2 (germline): SGHTA, FQGTGA. This CDR3 region has 14 residues. V was trimmed by 1 base and J by 0 bases, leaving 7 bases between them. This CDR3 is CASSLSPVSYEQYF. The CDR3 DNA reads TGTGCCAGCAGCTTAAGTCCGGTCTCCTACGAGCAGTACTTC.